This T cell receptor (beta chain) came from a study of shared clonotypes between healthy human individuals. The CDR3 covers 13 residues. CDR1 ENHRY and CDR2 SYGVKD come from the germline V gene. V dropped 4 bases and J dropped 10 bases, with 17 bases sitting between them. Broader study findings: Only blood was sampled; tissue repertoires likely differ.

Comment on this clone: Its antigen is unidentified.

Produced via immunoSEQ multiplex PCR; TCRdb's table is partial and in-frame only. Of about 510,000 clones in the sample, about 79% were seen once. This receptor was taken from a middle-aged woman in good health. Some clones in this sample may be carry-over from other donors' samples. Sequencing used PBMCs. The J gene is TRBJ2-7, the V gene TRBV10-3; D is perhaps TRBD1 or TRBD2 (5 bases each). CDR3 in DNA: TGTGCCATCAGTGTACCCGGGACCAAACCCCAGTACTTC. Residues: CAISVPGTKPQYF.